The next 14 T cell receptor beta chains were all read from a single sample in a study of cytomegalovirus exposure and HLA in healthy donors. Primers: 60 Vbeta forward and 13 Jbeta reverse. Produced via immunoSEQ multiplex PCR; TCRdb's table is partial and in-frame only. The sample includes 150,000 to 200,000 clones, just over 75% of them seen just once. Sequencing input: PBMCs. The origin of the receptors is a man between 25 and 39 years old in good health and CMV-seronegative.

This clone showed up just a few times. The chain joins TRBV6-1 to TRBJ2-7, with a possible D match to TRBD1 (7 bases). Trimming cost V 3 bases and J 2 bases, with 11 bases left between them. The CDR3 sequence is 14 residues long. Germline values: CDR1 MNHNS, CDR2 SASEGT. CDR3 nucleotide sequence: TGTGCCAGCAGTGAGCGGGGACAGACCTACGAGCAGTACTTC. Amino acid sequence: CASSERGQTYEQYF.

The chain carries TRBV7-3 and TRBJ2-1; 10 nucleotides align to TRBD2. The CDR3 runs to 19 residues. The germline CDR1 and CDR2 sequences are SGHTA and FQGTGA. The trim removed 1 base at V and 4 bases at J, leaving 13 bases unmatched. CDR3 in amino acids: CASSLRSRSGGLAYNEQFF. The CDR3 coding sequence is TGTGCCAGCAGCTTAAGAAGTAGGTCGGGGGGACTAGCGTACAATGAGCAGTTCTTC. The full variable domain, in which reference TRBV7-3 and TRBJ2-1 provide the parts outside the CDR3, is GAGVSQTPSNKVTEKGKYVELRCDPISGHTALYWYRQSLGQGPEFLIYFQGTGAADDSGLPNDRFFAVRPEGSVSTLKIQRTERGDSAVYLCASSLRSRSGGLAYNEQFFGPGTRLTVL.

The V and J genes are TRBV28 and TRBJ1-1; D is perhaps TRBD1 (6 bases). The CDR3 totals 12 residues. Deletions cut 10 bases from V and 0 bases from J, with 9 bases between. Germline CDR1 reads MDHEN; CDR2 reads SYDVKM. The CDR3 reads CAIGQMNTEAFF. CDR3 nucleotide sequence: TGTGCCATAGGACAGATGAACACTGAAGCTTTCTTT.

This sequence joins TRBV15 and TRBJ2-1; 8 bases map to TRBD1. Trimming at V came to 5 bases and at J to 2 bases, leaving 11 bases not matched to a gene. Germline V gene data show CDR1 as LNHNV and CDR2 as YYDKDF (reference sequence). CDR3 length equals 17 residues. CDR3 in amino acids: CATSSIDRGRAYNEQFF. As DNA, the CDR3 is TGTGCCACCAGCTCAATCGACAGGGGAAGGGCCTACAATGAGCAGTTCTTC. The full variable domain, with the rest looked up from reference TRBV15 and TRBJ2-1, is DAMVIQNPRYQVTQFGKPVTLSCSQTLNHNVMYWYQQKSSQAPKLLFHYYDKDFNNEADTPDNFQSRRPNTSFCFLDIRSPGLGDTAMYLCATSSIDRGRAYNEQFFGPGTRLTVL.

This clone was seen only a few times. V gene TRBV15 combines with J gene TRBJ2-3; no firm D call. The germline V gene has CDR1 LNHNV and CDR2 YYDKDF (reference sequence). V lost 0 bases to trimming and J lost 8 bases, with 12 bases between them. The CDR3 is made up of 14 amino acids. CDR3 region: CATSRDRQAGTQYF. Here the CDR3 DNA reads TGTGCCACCAGCAGAGATCGCCAGGCCGGTACGCAGTATTTT.

The chain employs TRBV19 and TRBJ2-1; 7 bases line up with TRBD2. CDR1 is LNHDA and CDR2 is SQIVND in the germline V gene (reference sequence). Trimming removed 3 bases from V and 0 bases from J; junction bases left unmatched: 11. The CDR3 length is 18 residues. This CDR3 reads CASSIGVVGGISYNEQFF. In DNA, the CDR3 is TGTGCCAGTAGTATCGGGGTCGTGGGGGGGATCTCCTACAATGAGCAGTTCTTC. Combining the CDR3 with reference TRBV19 and TRBJ2-1 gives the whole variable domain DGGITQSPKYLFRKEGQNVTLSCEQNLNHDAMYWYRQDPGQGLRLIYYSQIVNDFQKGDIAEGYSVSREKKESFPLTVTSAQKNPTAFYLCASSIGVVGGISYNEQFFGPGTRLTVL.

The chain joins TRBV2 to TRBJ2-4, with 7 bases lining up with TRBD2. Germline V lookup: CDR1 SNHLY, CDR2 FYNNEI. V trimming: 6 bases; J trimming: 8 bases; junction bases outside the gene matches: 7. There are 13 residues in the CDR3. This CDR3 is CASRPAGVDIQYF. Written as DNA, the CDR3 is TGTGCCAGCAGGCCGGCGGGAGTAGACATTCAGTACTTC.

V gene TRBV7-3 combines with J gene TRBJ2-7; possible D gene TRBD1, 5 bases. V shed 6 bases and J shed 3 bases, with 12 bases lying between them. Germline V gene data show CDR1 as SGHTA and CDR2 as FQGTGA. The CDR3 runs 13 residues. The CDR3 DNA sequence: TGTGCCAGCAGTCCCCTCCAGGGCTACGAGCAGTACTTC. It yields the protein CASSPLQGYEQYF. Full variable domain (rest looked up from reference TRBV7-3 and TRBJ2-7): GAGVSQTPSNKVTEKGKYVELRCDPISGHTALYWYRQSLGQGPEFLIYFQGTGAADDSGLPNDRFFAVRPEGSVSTLKIQRTERGDSAVYLCASSPLQGYEQYFGPGTRLTVT.

The CDR3, as DNA: TGTGCCAGCAGCACGGGACAGGGGTACGAGCAGTACTTC. It codes for CASSTGQGYEQYF. The V gene is TRBV9, the J gene TRBJ2-7, with 10 bases identical to TRBD1. CDR1 and CDR2 (germline): SGDLS, YYNGEE. J gave up 4 bases and V 4 bases, and 2 bases lay outside the gene matches. The CDR3 loop spans 13 amino acids.

The rearrangement links TRBV28 to TRBJ2-1; 7 positions agree with TRBD2. With V trimmed by 6 bases and J by 5 bases, 13 bases remained unmatched. Germline V gene sequence: CDR1 MDHEN, CDR2 SYDVKM. There are 16 residues in the CDR3. CDR3 DNA sequence: TGTGCCAGCAGAGACCGGGGCGGGAGAAATAACAATGAGCAGTTCTTC. The encoded protein is CASRDRGGRNNNEQFF. Together with reference TRBV28 and TRBJ2-1, the CDR3 gives the full variable domain: DVKVTQSSRYLVKRTGEKVFLECVQDMDHENMFWYRQDPGLGLRLIYFSYDVKMKEKGDIPEGYSVSREKKERFSLILESASTNQTSMYLCASRDRGGRNNNEQFFGPGTRLTVL.

The chain links TRBV29-1 to TRBJ2-2; possible D gene TRBD1, 7 bases. The CDR3 runs to 13 residues. The germline gives CDR1 SQVTM, CDR2 ANQGSEA. The V end was cut by 7 bases, the J end by 5 bases, with 14 bases between. The CDR3 DNA reads TGCAGCGCGCAGGAGGGGGCAACCGGGGAGCTGTTTTTT. Translation gives CSAQEGATGELFF.

This clone has more than one count but fewer than ten. V and J are TRBV4-2 and TRBJ2-7; 8 bases fit TRBD2. The V and J ends lost 1 base and 7 bases, in that order; junction bases with no gene match: 15. The germline V gene has CDR1 LGHNA and CDR2 YNFKEQ. This CDR3 has 17 amino acids. Here the CDR3 reads CASSQVGTPSRGGEQYF. CDR3 coding DNA: TGTGCCAGCAGCCAAGTTGGGACGCCAAGTCGCGGGGGGGAGCAGTACTTC.

CDR3 region: CASRPGQGSYSGELFF. CDR3 in DNA: TGTGCCTCCAGACCGGGACAGGGTTCTTACTCCGGGGAGCTGTTTTTT. The chain links TRBV28 to TRBJ2-2; the match to TRBD1 covers 9 bases. With V trimmed by 11 bases and J by 6 bases, 16 bases remained unmatched. The CDR3 extends over 16 amino acids. Germline V CDR1 and CDR2: MDHEN, SYDVKM.

V and J are TRBV7-9 and TRBJ2-1; 11 bases align to TRBD2. Germline lookup yields CDR1 SEHNR and CDR2 FQNEAQ (reference sequence). Trimming at V came to 4 bases and at J to 0 bases, leaving 11 bases not matched to a gene. This CDR3 spans 19 amino acids. The CDR3 here is CASSYKGTSGLNSYNEQFF. The CDR3 DNA reads as TGTGCCAGCAGCTATAAAGGGACTAGCGGACTGAACTCCTACAATGAGCAGTTCTTC.